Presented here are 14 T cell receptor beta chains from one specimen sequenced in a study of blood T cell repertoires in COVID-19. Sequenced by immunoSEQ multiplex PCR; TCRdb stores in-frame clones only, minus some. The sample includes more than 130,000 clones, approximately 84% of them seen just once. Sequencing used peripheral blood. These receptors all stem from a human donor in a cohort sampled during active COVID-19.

The chain's CDR3 is CASSRIRGEAFF. CDR3 coding DNA: TGTGCCAGCAGCCGCATTCGGGGTGAAGCTTTCTTT. The chain couples TRBV14 to TRBJ1-1; D unclear. V lost 4 bases to trimming and J lost 7 bases, with 10 bases between them. The CDR3 length is 12 residues. Germline lookup yields CDR1 SGHDN and CDR2 FVKESK.

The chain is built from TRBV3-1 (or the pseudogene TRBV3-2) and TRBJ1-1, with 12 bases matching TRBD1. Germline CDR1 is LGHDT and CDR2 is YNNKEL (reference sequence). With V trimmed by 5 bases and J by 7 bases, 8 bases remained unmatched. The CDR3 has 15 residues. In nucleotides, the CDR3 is TGTGCCAGCAGCTTTCGGGACAGGGGGCTAGGTGAAGCTTTCTTT. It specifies CASSFRDRGLGEAFF.

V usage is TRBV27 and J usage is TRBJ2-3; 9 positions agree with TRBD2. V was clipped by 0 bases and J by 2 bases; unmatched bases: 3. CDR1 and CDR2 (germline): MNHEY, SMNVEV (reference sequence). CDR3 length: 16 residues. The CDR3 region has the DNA TGTGCCAGCAGTTTATCGGCTAGCGGGGACACAGATACGCAGTATTTT. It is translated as CASSLSASGDTDTQYF.

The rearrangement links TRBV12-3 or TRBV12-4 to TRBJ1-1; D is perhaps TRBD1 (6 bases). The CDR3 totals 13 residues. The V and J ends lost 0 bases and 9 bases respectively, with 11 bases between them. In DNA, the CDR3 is TGTGCCAGCAGTTTAGCGCGGGGGGGGCAAGCTTTCTTT. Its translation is CASSLARGGQAFF.

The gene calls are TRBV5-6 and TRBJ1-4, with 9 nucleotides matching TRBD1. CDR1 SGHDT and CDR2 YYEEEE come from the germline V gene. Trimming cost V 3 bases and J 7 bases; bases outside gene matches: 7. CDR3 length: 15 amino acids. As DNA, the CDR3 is TGTGCCAGCAGCTCATTACAGGGGGCTGCTGAAAAACTGTTTTTT. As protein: CASSSLQGAAEKLFF.

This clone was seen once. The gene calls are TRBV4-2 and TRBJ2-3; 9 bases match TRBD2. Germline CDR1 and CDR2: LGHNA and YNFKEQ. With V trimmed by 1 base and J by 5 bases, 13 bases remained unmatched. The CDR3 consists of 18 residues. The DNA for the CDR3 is TGTGCCAGCAGCCAAGTGGAGGGGGCTAGCGGGAAGTTAGATACGCAGTATTTT. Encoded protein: CASSQVEGASGKLDTQYF.

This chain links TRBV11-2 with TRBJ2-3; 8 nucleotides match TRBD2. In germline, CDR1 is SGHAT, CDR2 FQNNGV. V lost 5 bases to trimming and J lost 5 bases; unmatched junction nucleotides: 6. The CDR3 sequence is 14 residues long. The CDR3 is CASSPTAGGDTQYF. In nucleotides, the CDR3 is TGTGCCAGCAGCCCTACGGCGGGGGGAGATACGCAGTATTTT.

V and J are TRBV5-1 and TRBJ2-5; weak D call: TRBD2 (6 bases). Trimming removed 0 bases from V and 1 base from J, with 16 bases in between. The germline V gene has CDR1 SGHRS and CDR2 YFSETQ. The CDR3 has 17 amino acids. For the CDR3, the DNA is TGCGCCAGCAGCTTGGCGGGGCGGGGCCGGGGCCAAGAGACCCAGTACTTC. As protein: CASSLAGRGRGQETQYF.

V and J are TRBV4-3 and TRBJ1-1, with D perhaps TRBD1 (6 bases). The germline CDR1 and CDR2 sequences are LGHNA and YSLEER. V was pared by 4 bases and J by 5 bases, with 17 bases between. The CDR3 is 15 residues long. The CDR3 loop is CASSLQQGPATEAFF. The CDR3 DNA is TGCGCCAGCAGCCTTCAACAGGGCCCCGCGACTGAAGCTTTCTTT.

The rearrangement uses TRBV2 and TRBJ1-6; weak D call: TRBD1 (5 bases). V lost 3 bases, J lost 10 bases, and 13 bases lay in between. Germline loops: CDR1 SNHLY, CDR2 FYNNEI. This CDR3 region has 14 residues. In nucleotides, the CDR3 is TGTGCCAGCAGTGAGTCCAGGGCCGGGTCACCCCTCCACTTT. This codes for CASSESRAGSPLHF.

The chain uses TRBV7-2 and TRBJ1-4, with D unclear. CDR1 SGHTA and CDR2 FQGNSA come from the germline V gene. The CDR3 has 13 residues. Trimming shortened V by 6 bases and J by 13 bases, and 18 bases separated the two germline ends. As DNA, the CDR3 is TGTGCCAGCAGGCCCCGGAGTGGTGCGGGACTGTTTTTT. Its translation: CASRPRSGAGLFF.

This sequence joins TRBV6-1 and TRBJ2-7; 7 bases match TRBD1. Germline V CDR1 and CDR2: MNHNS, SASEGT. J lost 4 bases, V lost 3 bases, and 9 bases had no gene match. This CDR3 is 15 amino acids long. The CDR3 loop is CASSETGTAFYEQYF. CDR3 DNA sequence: TGTGCCAGCAGTGAGACCGGGACAGCCTTTTACGAGCAGTACTTC.

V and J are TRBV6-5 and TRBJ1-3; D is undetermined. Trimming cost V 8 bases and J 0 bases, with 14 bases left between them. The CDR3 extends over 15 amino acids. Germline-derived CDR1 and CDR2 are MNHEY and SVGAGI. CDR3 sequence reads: CASRHRFSSGNTIYF. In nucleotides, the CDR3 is TGTGCCAGCCGTCACCGATTTAGCTCTGGAAACACCATATATTTT.

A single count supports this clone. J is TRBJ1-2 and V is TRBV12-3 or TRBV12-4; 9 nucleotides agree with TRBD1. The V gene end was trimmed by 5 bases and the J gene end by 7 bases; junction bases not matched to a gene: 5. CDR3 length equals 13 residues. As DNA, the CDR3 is TGTGCCAGCAGTCCCGGACAGGGGTCTGGCTACACCTTC. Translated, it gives CASSPGQGSGYTF.